This T cell receptor (beta chain) stems from a study of beta chain features in type 1 diabetes. The CDR3 runs to 11 residues. Unmatched junction bases numbered 7, after V lost 5 bases and J lost 13 bases. Per germline, CDR1 SEHNR and CDR2 FQNEAQ (reference sequence). cDNA synthesis used the whole RNA isolate, giving expressed TCRB sequences. It was found that naive, central memory and regulatory T cell samples averaged about 3.57 million reads. Some clones are missing from TCRdb's copy, which holds only in-frame ones; the method was immunoSEQ multiplex PCR. The sample holds some 63,000 clones; around 63% are singletons and the top ten take over 2%. Sorted populations were all over 95% pure. Worth noting for this clone: The antigen is undetermined.

Study-level findings and limits: Researchers caution that PCR might favor shorter templates, equally among patients and controls.

Sequencing input: Tregs from blood. The chain combines TRBV7-9 with TRBJ2-5, with 7 bases lining up with TRBD1. This clonotype originated in a young woman in good health. Here the CDR3 DNA reads TGTGCCAGCAGCCGCGGACAGGTATGGTACTTC. Amino acids: CASSRGQVWYF.